The following is a T cell receptor (beta chain) sequence with its context. The antigen remains unidentified. Per TCR library, 3,000 to 4,000 ng of total RNA was used. Added by template switching were UMIs that each held a 6-nucleotide sample barcode. TCRdb reprocessed the 5' RACE reads, keeping one entry per CDR3 protein, no DNA. The sample has around 370,000 distinct CDR3 sequences. This entry is derived from a study of monozygotic twins with inflammatory bowel disease. Study outcomes and limitations: Discrimination among different T cell subtypes was not achievable. The sharing of clonotypes with others was lower in IBD patients than in healthy twins, especially with disease activity.

The CDR3 length is 16 residues. Germline CDR1 SGHNT, CDR2 YYREEE (reference sequence). V is TRBV5-4 and J is TRBJ2-3; TCRdb's D call, TRBD1, is unchecked because there is no DNA. The sequenced sample consisted of blood. This TCR was recovered from a human donor with ulcerative colitis or Crohn's disease, or a healthy co-twin of an affected twin (not recorded which). The CDR3 protein is CASSPYKGVLTDTQYF.